The 13 T cell receptor beta chains below come from one sample, sequenced in a study of T-cell reconstitution after alpha-beta-depleted transplantation in children. Preparation of the TCRbeta library used unique molecular identifiers. Using its own MiXCR run on the PCR reads, TCRdb lists one record per CDR3 protein. The sample lists fewer than 550,000 distinct CDR3 sequences, approximately 11% seen once, with 4.5% to 7% in the top ten. The specimen was PBMCs from the stem cell graft donor, collected from the stem cell graft. The receptors were sampled from a human donor who donated a stem cell graft to a child with acute myeloid leukemia.

The chain couples TRBV27 to TRBJ2-5; D not certain. This CDR3 has 11 amino acids. V lost 8 bases, J lost 5 bases, and 9 bases lay in between. CDR1 and CDR2 (germline): MNHEY, SMNVEV (reference sequence). The CDR3 here is CASGYGETQYF. The CDR3 nucleotides are TGTGCCAGCGGCTACGGGGAGACCCAGTACTTC.

This chain uses TRBV6-5 with TRBJ2-1; TRBD2 matches 11 bases. This CDR3 has 17 residues. The germline gives CDR1 MNHEY, CDR2 SVGAGI. After removal of 1 base from V and 7 bases from J, the junction contained 9 bases not matched to a gene. The chain's CDR3 is CASSYWASGRQGNEQFF. The DNA of the CDR3 is TGTGCCAGCAGTTACTGGGCTAGCGGGAGGCAGGGGAATGAGCAGTTCTTC.

V is TRBV6-1 and J is TRBJ2-1; 8 bases match TRBD2. The germline gives CDR1 MNHNS, CDR2 SASEGT. With 8 bases clipped from V and 7 bases from J, the junction kept 13 bases outside the gene matches. The CDR3 is 15 amino acids. CDR3 in DNA: TGTGCCAGCCGGGTGACCGGGAGGGCCGGGAATGAGCAGTTCTTC. It specifies CASRVTGRAGNEQFF.

A few counts support this clonotype. The chain is built from TRBV6-1 and TRBJ2-7; a weak D match, TRBD1 (7 bases). CDR3 length: 15 amino acids. The germline V and J ends were trimmed by 5 bases and 4 bases, with 18 bases remaining between them. The germline gives CDR1 MNHNS, CDR2 SASEGT. CDR3 sequence: CASSRREQGGYEQYF. The DNA of the CDR3 is TGTGCCAGCAGTCGAAGGGAGCAGGGGGGTTACGAGCAGTACTTC.

This clonotype was counted a few times. The V gene is TRBV7-2, the J gene TRBJ2-7; D is possibly TRBD1 (5 bases). This CDR3 contains 15 residues. Germline values: CDR1 SGHTA, CDR2 FQGNSA. V was trimmed by 5 bases and J by 2 bases, leaving 16 bases between them. The CDR3 protein is CASSPGYRNAYEQYF. CDR3 coding DNA: TGTGCCAGCAGCCCCGGGTACAGGAACGCCTACGAGCAGTACTTC. Complete variable domain (other parts from reference TRBV7-2 and TRBJ2-7): GAGVSQSPSNKVTEKGKDVELRCDPISGHTALYWYRQSLGQGLEFLIYFQGNSAPDKSGLPSDRFSAERTGGSVSTLTIQRTQQEDSAVYLCASSPGYRNAYEQYFGPGTRLTVT.

As concerns this clonotype: The junction departs from germline at one end; a sequencing error may be responsible. DNA of the CDR3: TGCAGTGGAAGTGCGGGAGAGGGTTACGACCAGTACTTC. This encodes CSGSAGEGYDQYF. The chain uses TRBV20-1 and TRBJ2-7; 7 nucleotides line up with TRBD2. The CDR3 spans 13 residues. Germline assignment: CDR1 DFQATT and CDR2 SNEGSKA (reference sequence).

This clonotype has just a few counts. V and J are TRBV25-1 and TRBJ2-1; 9 bases map to TRBD2. The V and J ends lost 0 bases and 9 bases, in that order; junction bases with no gene match: 6. Germline V gene lookup returns CDR1 MGHDK and CDR2 SYGVNS. This CDR3 region has 15 residues. The CDR3 region is CASSEYVAGVVEQFF. CDR3 coding DNA: TGTGCCAGCAGTGAATATGTAGCGGGAGTGGTTGAGCAGTTCTTC.

This chain joins TRBV6-5 and TRBJ1-4, with TRBD1 matching over 7 bases. CDR3 length: 12 residues. The germline gives CDR1 MNHEY, CDR2 SVGAGI. Unmatched junction bases numbered 5, after V lost 8 bases and J lost 8 bases. In DNA, the CDR3 is TGTGCCAGCGGACAGGAGGGGGAAAAACTGTTTTTT. It encodes CASGQEGEKLFF.

This clonotype was observed many times. The chain uses TRBV9 and TRBJ1-4, with 7 bases identical to TRBD1. V lost 0 bases and J lost 10; bases outside the gene matches: 15. Germline V gives CDR1 SGDLS, CDR2 YYNGEE. There are 17 residues in the CDR3. The CDR3 DNA reads TGTGCCAGCAGCGTAGGGGTGGGGACAGTTAATGAAGCAAAACTGTTTTTT. Encoded protein: CASSVGVGTVNEAKLFF.

This CDR3 reads CASSLAEGGATEAFF. CDR3 DNA sequence: TGCGCCAGCAGCTTGGCCGAGGGGGGTGCCACTGAAGCTTTCTTT. This chain uses TRBV5-1 with TRBJ1-1, with D maybe TRBD1 (6 bases). Per germline, CDR1 SGHRS and CDR2 YFSETQ. V gave up 0 bases and J gave up 4 bases, with 13 bases separating them. This CDR3 comprises 15 residues.

The table lists this clonotype with a count of one. The rearrangement uses TRBV5-1 and TRBJ2-2; no definite D call. Germline assignment: CDR1 SGHRS and CDR2 YFSETQ. V was clipped by 4 bases and J by 4 bases, with 17 bases between them. The CDR3 is made up of 16 amino acids. The CDR3 here is CASSVAGHTITGELFF. CDR3 in DNA: TGCGCCAGCAGCGTGGCCGGGCACACTATCACCGGGGAGCTGTTTTTT.

The chain carries TRBV7-8 and TRBJ2-7, with a possible D match to TRBD1 (6 bases). The germline gives CDR1 SGHVS, CDR2 FQNEAQ. CDR3 length: 15 amino acids. Trimming left V 5 bases short and J 0 bases short, with 14 bases between. CDR3 DNA: TGTGCCAGCAGCCCCGGGACATTCAGCTCCTACGAGCAGTACGTC. It is translated as CASSPGTFSSYEQYV.

About this clonotype: One end of the junction fails to match germline, which may point to a read error. The V call is TRBV2, the J call TRBJ2-7; TRBD2 matches at 9 bases. Germline CDR1 SNHLY, CDR2 FYNNEI. The CDR3 runs 15 residues. CDR3 coding DNA: TGTGCCGGCAGAGACATAGCGGGAGTCAGCGACGAGCAGTACTTC. It specifies CAGRDIAGVSDEQYF.